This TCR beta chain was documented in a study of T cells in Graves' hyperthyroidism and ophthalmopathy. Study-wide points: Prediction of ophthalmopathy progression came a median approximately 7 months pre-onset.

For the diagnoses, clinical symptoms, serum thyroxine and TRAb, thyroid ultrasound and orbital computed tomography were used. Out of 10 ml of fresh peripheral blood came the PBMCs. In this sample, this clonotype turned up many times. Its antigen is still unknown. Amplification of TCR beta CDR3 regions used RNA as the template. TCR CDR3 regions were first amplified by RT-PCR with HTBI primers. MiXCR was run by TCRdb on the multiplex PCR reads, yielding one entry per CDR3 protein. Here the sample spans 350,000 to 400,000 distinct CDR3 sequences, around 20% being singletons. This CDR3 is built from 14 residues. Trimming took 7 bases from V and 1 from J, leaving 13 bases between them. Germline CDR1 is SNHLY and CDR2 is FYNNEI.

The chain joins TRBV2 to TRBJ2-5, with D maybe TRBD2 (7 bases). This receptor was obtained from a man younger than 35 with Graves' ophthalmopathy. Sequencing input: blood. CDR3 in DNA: TGTGCCAGCATGGGGGGGCGGCTCCAAGAGACCCAGTACTTC. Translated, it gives CASMGGRLQETQYF.